This TCR beta chain was captured in a study of CD8+CD57+ T cells in acquired aplastic anemia. CDR3 and TCR beta VDJ profiling relied on genomic DNA as the template. TCRdb itself ran the reads through MiXCR, one entry per CDR3 protein. The data hold roughly 130,000 distinct CDR3 sequences, with 48% observed a single time. By share, this clonotype counts as medium-sized. CDR1 is ENHRY, CDR2 SYGVKD, per germline. This CDR3 is built from 13 residues. The V and J ends lost 0 bases and 7 bases respectively, with 9 bases between them. What was sequenced was sorted CD4+, CD8+, or CD8+CD57+ T cells (not recorded which) from PBMCs. The chain recombines TRBV10-3 with TRBJ1-1; D remains unclear. This receptor was taken from a human donor in good health, serving as a control. DNA for the CDR3: TGTGCCATCAGTGAGTCCGTCTTCGGTGAAGCTTTCTTT. This sequence encodes CAISESVFGEAFF.